This T cell receptor beta chain was sequenced in a study of T cell repertoires in cytomegalovirus infection. Study as a whole: TCR beta signatures that were public indicated CMV infection and matching HLA type. Findings and caveats of the study: HLA-C-restricted CMV clonotypes gave the most frequent clonotype in two of eight donors. Pooled public TCR beta family frequency picked out CMV carriers with the relevant HLA.

A remark on this clonotype: Its target is unknown.

The junction had 4 bases not matched to a gene; V was cut back by 5 bases and J by 3 bases. The germline V gene has CDR1 SGHTA and CDR2 FQGNSA. The CDR3 spans 14 residues. TCRdb analysed the reads with MiXCR anew, one entry per CDR3 protein. The repertoire consists of 150,000 to 200,000 distinct CDR3 sequences, with approximately 30% occurring once and the leading ten covering around 29%. This TCR was sampled from a human donor in good health (CMV status not recorded). Some clones in this sample may be carry-over from other donors' samples. The gene calls are TRBV7-2 and TRBJ2-5, with 9 bases that match TRBD1. Sequencing was carried out using PBMCs. The DNA of the CDR3 is TGTGCCAGCAGCACCGGACAGGGGAAAGAGACCCAGTACTTC. Translating it yields CASSTGQGKETQYF.